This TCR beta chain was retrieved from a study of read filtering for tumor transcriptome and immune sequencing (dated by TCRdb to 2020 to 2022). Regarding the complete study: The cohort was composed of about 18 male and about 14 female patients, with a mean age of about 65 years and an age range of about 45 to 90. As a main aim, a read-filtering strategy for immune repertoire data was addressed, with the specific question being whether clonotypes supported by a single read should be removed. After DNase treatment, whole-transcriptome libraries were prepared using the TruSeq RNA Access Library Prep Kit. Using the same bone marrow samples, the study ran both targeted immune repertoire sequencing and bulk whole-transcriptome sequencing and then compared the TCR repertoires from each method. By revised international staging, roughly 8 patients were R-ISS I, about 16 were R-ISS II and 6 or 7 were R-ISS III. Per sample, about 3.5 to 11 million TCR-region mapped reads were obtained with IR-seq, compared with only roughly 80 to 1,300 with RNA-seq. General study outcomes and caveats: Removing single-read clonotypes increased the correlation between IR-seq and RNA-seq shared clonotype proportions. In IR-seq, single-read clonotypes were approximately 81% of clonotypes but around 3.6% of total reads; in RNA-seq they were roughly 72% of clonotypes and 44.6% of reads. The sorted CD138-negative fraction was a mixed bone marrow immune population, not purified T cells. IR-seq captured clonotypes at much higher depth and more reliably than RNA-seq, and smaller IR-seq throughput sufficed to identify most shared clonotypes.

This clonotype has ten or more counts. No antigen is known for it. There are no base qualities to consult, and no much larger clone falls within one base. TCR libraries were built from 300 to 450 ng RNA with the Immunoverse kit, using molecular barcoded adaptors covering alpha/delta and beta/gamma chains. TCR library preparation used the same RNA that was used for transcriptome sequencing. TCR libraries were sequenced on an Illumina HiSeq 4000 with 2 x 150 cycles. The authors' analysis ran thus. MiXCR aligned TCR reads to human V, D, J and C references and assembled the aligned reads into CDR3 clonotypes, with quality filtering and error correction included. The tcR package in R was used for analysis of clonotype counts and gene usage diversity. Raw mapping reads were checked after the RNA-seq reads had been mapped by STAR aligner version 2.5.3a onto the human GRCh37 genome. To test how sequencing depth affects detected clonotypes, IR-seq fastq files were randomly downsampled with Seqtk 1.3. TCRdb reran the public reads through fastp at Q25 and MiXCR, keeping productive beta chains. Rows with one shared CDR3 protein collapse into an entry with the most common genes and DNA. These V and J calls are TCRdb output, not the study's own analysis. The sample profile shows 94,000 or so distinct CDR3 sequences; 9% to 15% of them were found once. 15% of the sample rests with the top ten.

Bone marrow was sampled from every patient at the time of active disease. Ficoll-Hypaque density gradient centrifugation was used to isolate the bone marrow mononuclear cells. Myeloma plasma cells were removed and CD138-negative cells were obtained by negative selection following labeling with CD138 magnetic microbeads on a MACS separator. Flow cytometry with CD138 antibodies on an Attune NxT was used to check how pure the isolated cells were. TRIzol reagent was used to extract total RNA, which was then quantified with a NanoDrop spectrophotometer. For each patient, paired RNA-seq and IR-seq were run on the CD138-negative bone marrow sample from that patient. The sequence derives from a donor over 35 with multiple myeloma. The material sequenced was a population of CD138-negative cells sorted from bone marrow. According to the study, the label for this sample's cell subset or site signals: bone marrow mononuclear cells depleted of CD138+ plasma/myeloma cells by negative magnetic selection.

The CDR3 here reads CASRPPTDTTFF. The nucleotides are TGTGCCAGCAGGCCGCCGACGGACACCACCTTCTTC. The chain employs TRBV28 and TRBJ2-1, with TRBD1 as a weak D call on 5 bases. Reading the germline V gene gives CDR1 MDHEN and CDR2 SYDVKM. Including the terminal cysteine and phenylalanine, the CDR3 comprises 12 residues. Kept here is only the CDR3 DNA, which spans 36 bases and is read in frame from base 1. Trimming takes 6 bases from V and 16 bases from J, and the germline ends sit 19 bases apart.